This T cell receptor beta chain is from a study of cytomegalovirus exposure and HLA in healthy donors. Study-wide results and limits: Follow-up analysis seemed to connect common viral pathogens with several of the most significant clusters identified. The study reported that TCR beta sequences accurately predicted HLA-A and HLA-B alleles in most subjects. Later on, an analysis showed TCR association rates differing by HLA locus, with DRB1 the most and HLA-C the fewest.

PCR was performed using 60 Vbeta and 13 Jbeta primers. Clones were sequenced by immunoSEQ multiplex PCR, and TCRdb holds only the in-frame ones, with some missing. The sample includes 130,000 or so clones, around 77% of them seen just once. A remark on this clone: Its antigen is still unknown. An end of the junction differs from the germline gene, which may be a read error.

The CDR3 extends over 12 amino acids. Looked up from germline, CDR1 is SEHNR and CDR2 is FQNEAQ (reference sequence). The source of this sequence is a male donor in good health and CMV-seropositive. The sample taken for sequencing was PBMCs. V gene TRBV7-9 combines with J gene TRBJ2-5; tentatively, D is TRBD2 (7 bases). In DNA, the CDR3 is TGTTCCAGCGGGGACATCCAAGAGACCCAGTACTTC. It yields the protein CSSGDIQETQYF.